What follows are 30 T cell receptor beta chains derived from one specimen sequenced in a study of shared clonotypes between healthy human individuals. Measured with immunoSEQ multiplex PCR; TCRdb has only the in-frame clones, and not every one. The table has about 1.9 million clones, just under 95% seen once. Naive CD8 isolation took CD45RO-negative cells positively selected for CCR7 and excluded terminally differentiated effector memory CD45RA+ cells. Sequenced input: naive CD8+ T cells from PBMCs. All receptors derive from a man aged 18-30 years in good health. Some clones in this sample may be carry-over from other donors' samples.

The sample holds one count of this clone. The rearrangement uses TRBV7-2 and TRBJ2-5; 10 nucleotides line up with TRBD2. Germline-derived CDR1 and CDR2 are SGHTA and FQGNSA. V was pared by 6 bases and J by 1 base, with 8 bases of the junction left unmatched. The CDR3 extends over 16 amino acids. The CDR3 nucleotides are TGTGCCAGCAGGGACCTAGCGGGAGCGGTCCAAGAGACCCAGTACTTC. It codes for CASRDLAGAVQETQYF.

The chain combines TRBV7-9 with TRBJ2-7, with 10 bases aligning to TRBD1. From germline, CDR1 is SEHNR and CDR2 FQNEAQ (reference sequence). The CDR3 spans 15 residues. Trimming at V came to 7 bases and at J to 3 bases, leaving 9 bases not matched to a gene. In DNA, the CDR3 is TGTGCCAGCAAGATTGAGACAGGGGGCTTCTACGAGCAGTACTTC. It specifies CASKIETGGFYEQYF.

This chain uses TRBV7-2 with TRBJ2-1; tentatively, D is TRBD1 (5 bases). Trimming removed 1 base from V and 7 bases from J, with 8 bases in between. Germline CDR1 and CDR2: SGHTA and FQGNSA. This CDR3 spans 13 amino acids. CDR3 protein: CASSLDPGNEQFF. The CDR3 DNA reads TGTGCCAGCAGCTTAGATCCAGGGAATGAGCAGTTCTTC.

A remark on this clone: The sample contains more than one DNA sequence encoding this CDR3. This chain connects TRBV9 to TRBJ2-1, with 11 positions matching TRBD2. With 3 bases clipped from V and 4 bases from J, the junction kept 3 bases outside the gene matches. CDR3 size: 15 residues. Germline V CDR1 and CDR2: SGDLS, YYNGEE. The CDR3 sequence is CASSAGLAEYNEQFF. CDR3 in DNA: TGTGCCAGCAGCGCGGGACTAGCGGAATACAATGAGCAGTTCTTC. The full variable domain, completed using reference TRBV9 and TRBJ2-1, is DSGVTQTPKHLITATGQRVTLRCSPRSGDLSVYWYQQSLDQGLQFLIQYYNGEERAKGNILERFSAQQFPDLHSELNLSSLELGDSALYFCASSAGLAEYNEQFFGPGTRLTVL.

This chain joins TRBV11-3 and TRBJ2-4; 10 positions agree with TRBD1. The CDR3 is 16 residues long. Germline loops: CDR1 SGHNT, CDR2 YENEEA. Trimming took 5 bases from V and 2 from J; bases not matched to a gene: 6. CDR3 nucleotide sequence: TGTGCCAGCAGCCACCGGACAGGGGGATCCAAAAACATTCAGTACTTC. Its translation: CASSHRTGGSKNIQYF. The complete variable domain, with remaining parts taken from reference TRBV11-3 and TRBJ2-4, reads EAGVVQSPRYKIIEKKQPVAFWCNPISGHNTLYWYLQNLGQGPELLIRYENEEAVDDSQLPKDRFSAERLKGVDSTLKIQPAELGDSAVYLCASSHRTGGSKNIQYFGAGTRLSVL.

J is TRBJ1-1 and V is TRBV7-3; 9 bases line up with TRBD1. The junction had 7 bases not matched to a gene; V was cut back by 5 bases and J by 6 bases. The CDR3 sequence is 14 residues long. Germline loops: CDR1 SGHTA, CDR2 FQGTGA. In nucleotides, the CDR3 is TGTGCCAGCAGCACCACAGGGGGCAGGGCTGAAGCTTTCTTT. Its translation: CASSTTGGRAEAFF.

In this sample, this clone turned up once. The chain recombines TRBV19 with TRBJ1-1; no clear D gene. The CDR3 is 14 amino acids. Germline CDR1 is LNHDA and CDR2 is SQIVND (reference sequence). Trimming removed 2 bases from V and 2 bases from J, with 9 bases in between. The CDR3: CASSIKAINTEAFF. The CDR3 DNA reads TGTGCCAGTAGTATAAAGGCGATAAACACTGAAGCTTTCTTT.

V and J are TRBV7-6 and TRBJ2-7, with D maybe TRBD1 (6 bases). Trimming stripped 1 base from V and 4 bases from J, with 20 bases between. CDR1 is SGHVS and CDR2 is FNYEAQ in the germline V gene. The CDR3 is 17 residues long. CDR3 nucleotide sequence: TGTGCCAGCAGCTTAGTGTCAGGGGAAGAGATCCAGTACGAGCAGTACTTC. It encodes CASSLVSGEEIQYEQYF.

This clone was recorded once. The chain carries TRBV4-1 and TRBJ2-7; D may be TRBD1 (5 bases). From germline, CDR1 is MGHRA and CDR2 YSYEKL. This CDR3 comprises 16 residues. V dropped 0 bases and J dropped 3 bases, with 15 bases sitting between them. In DNA form, the CDR3 reads TGCGCCAGCAGCCAAGAGAAAGGGGCAGCGTTCTACGAGCAGTACTTC. Amino acid sequence: CASSQEKGAAFYEQYF.

The V gene is TRBV27, the J gene TRBJ2-3, with 14 bases fitting TRBD2. Germline V gene sequence: CDR1 MNHEY, CDR2 SMNVEV (reference sequence). CDR3 length: 19 amino acids. With V trimmed by 0 bases and J by 4 bases, 9 bases remained unmatched. CDR3 nucleotides: TGTGCCAGCAGTTTATCGTTGGGACTAGCGGGAGCTGGGCCAGATACGCAGTATTTT. This sequence encodes CASSLSLGLAGAGPDTQYF.

The chain links TRBV18 to TRBJ2-7; weak D call: TRBD1 (5 bases). V was cut by 5 bases and J by 5 bases, with 13 bases left in between. The CDR3 is 13 residues long. In germline, CDR1 is KGHSH, CDR2 LQKENI. CDR3 nucleotides: TGTGCCAGCTCAACAAGCAGGGCCCACGAGCAGTACTTC. Amino acid sequence: CASSTSRAHEQYF.

The rearrangement joins TRBV4-3 to TRBJ2-2, with TRBD2 matching over 7 bases. CDR3 size: 16 residues. Trimming at V came to 3 bases and at J to 1 base, leaving 5 bases not matched to a gene. Germline V lookup: CDR1 LGHNA, CDR2 YSLEER. In nucleotides, the CDR3 is TGCGCCAGCAGCCAGGGTACTAGCGTGAACACCGGGGAGCTGTTTTTT. Amino acids: CASSQGTSVNTGELFF.

The J gene is TRBJ2-5, the V gene TRBV29-1; no reliable D call. Gene TRBJ2-7 matches the end of the DNA better, so the J call may be wrong. This CDR3 comprises 12 residues. CDR1 and CDR2 (germline): SQVTM, ANQGSEA. CDR3 bases: TGCAGCGCTGGACCTTCCGCCTACGAGCAGTACTTC. It specifies CSAGPSAYEQYF.

This clone appeared a single time. The chain uses TRBV27 and TRBJ2-7; 8 bases are shared with TRBD2. Germline CDR1 reads MNHEY; CDR2 reads SMNVEV (reference sequence). V lost 4 bases and J lost 6; bases outside the gene matches: 2. CDR3 length equals 12 residues. CDR3 coding DNA: TGTGCCAGCAGTTACAGCGGGGGCGAGCAGTACTTC. Translation: CASSYSGGEQYF.

This sequence joins TRBV27 and TRBJ2-4; D ambiguous. The germline CDR1 and CDR2 sequences are MNHEY and SMNVEV (reference sequence). This CDR3 contains 17 residues. The V end was cut by 4 bases, the J end by 5 bases, with 21 bases between. The CDR3 here is CASSWALTDPLENIQYF. Written as DNA, the CDR3 is TGTGCCAGCAGTTGGGCATTGACCGATCCGTTAGAAAACATTCAGTACTTC.

This sequence joins TRBV27 and TRBJ2-7, with 9 positions matching TRBD1. The V segment lost 5 bases and the J segment 6 bases; nucleotides outside the gene matches: 23. Germline V lookup: CDR1 MNHEY, CDR2 SMNVEV (reference sequence). The length of the CDR3 is 19 residues. This CDR3 is CASSDAPNRGPYLGLEQYF. The CDR3 coding sequence is TGTGCCAGCAGTGACGCCCCGAACAGGGGGCCGTACCTCGGCCTCGAGCAGTACTTC.

This rearrangement joins TRBV5-1 to TRBJ2-1; 11 bases map to TRBD1. Germline V lookup: CDR1 SGHRS, CDR2 YFSETQ. This CDR3 has 13 amino acids. Trimming at V came to 3 bases and at J to 8 bases, leaving 1 base not matched to a gene. The CDR3 region is CASSSGQGDEQFF. The CDR3 region has the DNA TGCGCCAGCAGCTCGGGACAGGGGGATGAGCAGTTCTTC.

The rearrangement uses TRBV27 and TRBJ1-3; possible D gene TRBD1, 5 bases. Germline values: CDR1 MNHEY, CDR2 SMNVEV (reference sequence). The CDR3 loop spans 15 amino acids. V lost 5 bases and J 2 bases, leaving 13 bases between the germline ends. CDR3 coding DNA: TGTGCCAGCAGTACAGGTATAAGTGCTGGAAACACCATATATTTT. It yields the protein CASSTGISAGNTIYF.

The gene calls are TRBV5-4 and TRBJ1-1; possibly TRBD1 for D (5 bases). The CDR3 runs to 14 residues. Trimming took off 4 bases at V and 1 base at J, with 11 bases between the two ends. CDR1 is SGHNT and CDR2 is YYREEE in the germline V gene (reference sequence). The CDR3 region has the DNA TGTGCCAGCAGCCCCGAGAGGGGGAACACTGAAGCTTTCTTT. Translating it yields CASSPERGNTEAFF.

A remark on this clone: The sample carries other DNA sequences with the same CDR3. This chain uses TRBV9 with TRBJ2-7, with TRBD1 matching over 10 bases. CDR1 and CDR2 from the germline V gene are SGDLS and YYNGEE. The CDR3 covers 15 residues. V shed 2 bases and J 1 base; nucleotides not matched to a gene: 3. This CDR3 is CASSVGGQGSYEQYF. The CDR3 bases are TGTGCCAGCAGCGTTGGGGGACAGGGGTCCTACGAGCAGTACTTC.

This clone was found once. The gene calls are TRBV5-6 and TRBJ2-1; D might be TRBD1 (6 bases). CDR3 size: 15 residues. The germline V and J ends were trimmed by 2 bases and 5 bases, with 14 bases remaining between them. Germline CDR1 is SGHDT and CDR2 is YYEEEE. The CDR3 coding sequence is TGTGCCAGCAGCTTCGGGGTGGGGGCTAACAATGAGCAGTTCTTC. This codes for CASSFGVGANNEQFF. The full variable domain, with the rest looked up from reference TRBV5-6 and TRBJ2-1, is DAGVTQSPTHLIKTRGQQVTLRCSPKSGHDTVSWYQQALGQGPQFIFQYYEEEERQRGNFPDRFSGHQFPNYSSELNVNALLLGDSALYLCASSFGVGANNEQFFGPGTRLTVL.

To note about this clone: In the same sample, other DNA sequences code for this CDR3. The chain links TRBV11-3 to TRBJ2-1; D is unresolved. Trimming took off 1 base at V and 9 bases at J, with 7 bases between the two ends. CDR3 length: 12 amino acids. The V gene's germline CDR1 is SGHNT and CDR2 YENEEA. The CDR3 bases are TGTGCCAGCAGCTTAGTGTCTGGTGAGCAGTTCTTC. This gives the protein CASSLVSGEQFF.

V is TRBV28 and J is TRBJ2-2, with a tentative D call TRBD2 (6 bases). The CDR3 spans 14 residues. V lost 2 bases to trimming and J lost 5 bases, with 9 bases between them. CDR1 MDHEN and CDR2 SYDVKM come from the germline V gene. The CDR3 protein is CASSLLAGTGELFF. The CDR3 coding sequence is TGTGCCAGCAGTTTACTCGCGGGGACCGGGGAGCTGTTTTTT.

The chain uses TRBV27 and TRBJ2-7; TRBD1 or TRBD2 may be the D gene (5 bases each). This CDR3 comprises 17 residues. V was clipped by 7 bases and J by 1 base, with 23 bases between them. CDR1 is MNHEY, CDR2 SMNVEV, per germline (reference sequence). The CDR3 DNA follows: TGTGCCAGCATGGGCAGGACGGGGCGTTCCCTTTCCTACGAGCAGTACTTC. Encoded protein: CASMGRTGRSLSYEQYF.

This chain connects TRBV9 to TRBJ2-7; 9 bases are shared with TRBD2. In germline, CDR1 is SGDLS, CDR2 YYNGEE. The ends lost 4 bases at V and 5 bases at J; junction bases unmatched: 10. The CDR3 runs 15 residues. The DNA for the CDR3 is TGTGCCAGCAGCACTTTAGCGGGAGTGGTCCACGAGCAGTACTTC. Encoded protein: CASSTLAGVVHEQYF.

The V call is TRBV7-2, the J call TRBJ2-7; no definite D call. The CDR3 spans 14 residues. Trimming pared 5 bases from V and 2 bases from J, leaving 13 bases between. CDR1 is SGHTA and CDR2 is FQGNSA in the germline V gene. The CDR3 sequence: CASSDDPDTYEQYF. CDR3 bases: TGTGCCAGCAGCGATGATCCAGATACCTACGAGCAGTACTTC.

The genes are TRBV27 and TRBJ2-7, with 8 bases lining up with TRBD2. V gave up 8 bases and J gave up 11 bases; unmatched junction bases: 11. The V gene's germline CDR1 is MNHEY and CDR2 SMNVEV (reference sequence). CDR3 size: 12 residues. The CDR3, as DNA: TGTGCCAGCTCGAACTCTGGGCGGGAGGAGTACTTC. It is translated as CASSNSGREEYF.

The chain recombines TRBV30 with TRBJ2-7, with TRBD2 matching over 16 bases. Germline V gene sequence: CDR1 GTSNPN, CDR2 SVGIG (reference sequence). The CDR3 consists of 13 residues. J lost 11 bases, V lost 3 bases, and 4 bases had no gene match. CDR3 in amino acids: CAWSSGTSGREYF. CDR3 bases: TGTGCCTGGAGCTCAGGGACTAGCGGGAGGGAGTACTTC.

The rearrangement links TRBV28 to TRBJ1-2; possibly TRBD1 for D (6 bases). CDR1 is MDHEN, CDR2 SYDVKM, per germline. The CDR3 has 14 amino acids. The germline V and J ends were trimmed by 6 bases and 5 bases, with 16 bases remaining between them. CDR3 sequence (DNA): TGTGCCAGCAGACTGCAGGGGTTTCGGTATGGCTACACCTTC. This translates into CASRLQGFRYGYTF.

The chain links TRBV6-5 to TRBJ2-1; the D gene is possibly TRBD2 (5 bases). V was shortened by 4 bases and J by 7 bases, with 14 bases between the two germline ends. Per the germline V gene, CDR1 is MNHEY and CDR2 is SVGAGI. This CDR3 contains 14 residues. In DNA, the CDR3 is TGTGCCAGCAGTTTAGGACGGACGGGGAATGAGCAGTTCTTC. It yields the protein CASSLGRTGNEQFF.